Listed below are T cell receptor beta chains from one sample, sequenced in a study of preoperative IRX-2 immunotherapy in early breast cancer. Profiled with immunoSEQ multiplex PCR; TCRdb holds only in-frame clones, not every one. Found here are approximately 3,900 clones, roughly 80% of them singletons; the top ten hold 4.5% to 6%. Here the sequenced sample was tumor tissue, taken before IRX-2 immunotherapy. The receptor source for this set is a human donor with breast cancer. Both conserved end residues are part of each CDR3. The order of the fields is D gene, J gene, V gene, clone size, CDR3 DNA, CDR3 protein. D genes are given only for firm matches. Some rows have no size entry. The others give once, few or many, or a class for an expanded clone.

>TRBD1|TRBJ1-1|TRBV11-3|.
TGTGCCAGCAGCCCTGGGACAGGGGGGAACACTGAAGCTTTCTTT
CASSPGTGGNTEAFF
>.|TRBJ2-2|TRBV19|.
TGTGCCAGTAGTATAGATCTAGGGGGTAACACCGGGGAGCTGTTTTTT
CASSIDLGGNTGELFF
>.|TRBJ1-5|TRBV28|.
TGTGCCAGCAGATCGACAGGACTTCATCAGCCCCAGCATTTT
CASRSTGLHQPQHF
>.|TRBJ2-7|TRBV11-3|.
TGTGCCAGCAGCCAAGGGGAGAGCCAGGCCTACGAGCAGTACTTC
CASSQGESQAYEQYF
>TRBD2|TRBJ2-1|TRBV6-8|.
TGTGCCAGCAGTGATAGGGTCACCACACAGGTTGGACTAGCGGACAATGAGCAGTTCTTC
CASSDRVTTQVGLADNEQFF
>TRBD2|TRBJ2-5|TRBV6-8|.
TGTGCCATCGGCTCTAGCGGGAGTTCTATTGAGGAGACCCAGTACTTC
CAIGSSGSSIEETQYF
>.|TRBJ1-1|TRBV19|few
TGTGCCAGTAAAGAGGGATACCCGAACACTGAAGCTTTCTTT
CASKEGYPNTEAFF
>TRBD2|TRBJ2-7|TRBV18|.
TGTGCCAGCTCATCACAAAATAGCGGGAGCCCCTACGAGCAGTACTTC
CASSSQNSGSPYEQYF
>.|TRBJ1-5|TRBV12-5|.
TGTGCTAGTGGTTTCGGGCTCGGCAATCAGCCCCAGCATTTT
CASGFGLGNQPQHF
>.|TRBJ2-3|TRBV6-8|.
TGTGCCAGCAGGGACAGCACCACAGATACGCAGTATTTT
CASRDSTTDTQYF
>TRBD2|TRBJ2-1|TRBV6-8|once
TGTGCCAGCAGTGACCCCAGGGCAAGCGGGAGGGGGGCTGAGCAGTTCTTC
CASSDPRASGRGAEQFF
>.|TRBJ2-1|TRBV18|.
TGTGCCAGCTCACTCGACCGACCAGAGCAGTTCTTC
CASSLDRPEQFF
>TRBD2|TRBJ2-7|TRBV28|few
TGTGCCAGCAAAGAGCGGGAGCCCTCCTACGAGCAGTACTTC
CASKEREPSYEQYF
>TRBD1|TRBJ1-4|TRBV6-8|once
TGTGCCAGCAGTTGGACAGGGGTAGAGGAAAAACTGTTTTTT
CASSWTGVEEKLFF
>TRBD2|TRBJ2-7|TRBV19|.
TGTGCCAGTAGTATAGCACTGGGACTAGCGGAAACCTACGAGCAGTACTTC
CASSIALGLAETYEQYF
>TRBD2|TRBJ2-7|TRBV6-8|few
TGTGCCAGCAGTTTCGGTCCTAGCGGCAAGAACTACGAGCAGTACTTC
CASSFGPSGKNYEQYF
>TRBD1|TRBJ1-1|TRBV18|.
TGTGCCAGCTCACCGGGACAGCTGAACACTGAAGCTTTCTTT
CASSPGQLNTEAFF
>.|TRBJ1-5|TRBV19|.
TGTGCCAGCAAAAAACCGCTCTCGAATCAGCCCCAGCATTTT
CASKKPLSNQPQHF
>.|TRBJ1-2|TRBV1|.
TGCGCCAGCAGCCAAGTGATGGAAATGACTAACTATGGCTACACCTTC
CASSQVMEMTNYGYTF
>.|TRBJ1-3|TRBV7-1|.
TGTGCCAGCAGCTTAGGACAATCTGGAAACACCATATATTTT
CASSLGQSGNTIYF
>TRBD1|TRBJ1-2|TRBV6-8|.
TGTGCCACTCAACCCGTTCGGACAGGGGCCTATGGCTACACCTTC
CATQPVRTGAYGYTF
>.|TRBJ1-1|TRBV11-3|.
TGTGCCAGCAACGCACCGGGACAAGGGTGGGGTGGCACTGAAGCTTTCTTT
CASNAPGQGWGGTEAFF
>.|TRBJ1-5|TRBV6-8|.
TGTGCCAGCAGTGTAAGGGGCAGGGGACGGAATCAGCCCCAGCATTTT
CASSVRGRGRNQPQHF
>.|TRBJ2-3|TRBV6-8|.
TGTGCCAGCAGTACCCCGGGGAGAGCGCAGTATTTT
CASSTPGRAQYF
>.|TRBJ1-2|TRBV23-1|.
TGCGCCAGCAGCTTAGGTCCCAGCGTCTATGGCTACACCTTC
CASSLGPSVYGYTF
>.|TRBJ1-1|TRBV28|.
TGTGCGGTTGACGAGTTCTTGGGGACTATGAACACTGAAGCTTTCTTT
CAVDEFLGTMNTEAFF
>.|TRBJ2-1|TRBV14|.
TGTGCCAGCAGCCCCGTGGACTACTACAATGAGCAGTTCTTC
CASSPVDYYNEQFF
>.|TRBJ1-2|TRBV19|.
TGTGCCACTCACCAGGGACCATCTAACTATGGCTACACCTTC
CATHQGPSNYGYTF
>.|TRBJ2-3|TRBV12-5|.
TGTGCCAGCGGCCTATCAGGGGGGGGCACAGATACGCAGTATTTT
CASGLSGGGTDTQYF